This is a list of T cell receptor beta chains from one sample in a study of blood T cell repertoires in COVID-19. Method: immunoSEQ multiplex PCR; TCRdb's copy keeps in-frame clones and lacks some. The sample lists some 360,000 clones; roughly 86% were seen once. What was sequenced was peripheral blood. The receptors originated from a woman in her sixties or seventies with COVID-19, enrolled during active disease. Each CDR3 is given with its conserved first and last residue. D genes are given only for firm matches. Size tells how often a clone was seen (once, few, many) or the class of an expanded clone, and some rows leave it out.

CSASKGVHTEAFF TGCAGTGCTAGTAAAGGGGTGCACACTGAAGCTTTCTTT TRBJ1-1 TRBV20-1 - -
CASSSSNSPLHF TGTGCCAGCAGTAGCTCTAATTCACCCCTCCACTTT TRBJ1-6 TRBV12-3/TRBV12-4 - -
CASSFSAATDTQYF TGCGCCAGCAGCTTCTCAGCGGCCACAGATACGCAGTATTTT TRBJ2-3 TRBV5-1 - -
CASSLGGGKATSYEQYF TGCGCCAGCAGCTTGGGCGGGGGGAAGGCTACATCCTACGAGCAGTACTTC TRBJ2-7 TRBV5-1 TRBD2 -
CASSIGSGGKYNEQFF TGTGCCAGTAGTATCGGGTCGGGGGGCAAGTACAATGAGCAGTTCTTC TRBJ2-1 TRBV19 - -
CAWGPGQGYREQYF TGTGCCTGGGGACCGGGACAGGGGTATCGCGAGCAGTACTTC TRBJ2-7 TRBV30 TRBD1 -
CASSRTGGLFQSDTQYF TGCGCCAGCAGCCGGACAGGGGGACTCTTCCAGTCAGATACGCAGTATTTT TRBJ2-3 TRBV5-1 TRBD1 -
CASSVRTGYQETQYF TGTGCCAGCAGCGTAAGGACAGGATACCAAGAGACCCAGTACTTC TRBJ2-5 TRBV9 TRBD1 once
CASSPSISGTQETQYF TGTGCCAGCTCACCGTCAATCAGCGGGACTCAAGAGACCCAGTACTTC TRBJ2-5 TRBV18 TRBD2 -
CASRSDRNTEAFF TGTGCCAGCCGAAGCGACAGGAACACTGAAGCTTTCTTT TRBJ1-1 TRBV18 - once
CASSLGQNYGYTF TGTGCCAGCTCACTGGGACAAAACTATGGCTACACCTTC TRBJ1-2 TRBV18 - -
CASVMNTEAFF TGTGCCAGCGTAATGAACACTGAAGCTTTCTTT TRBJ1-1 TRBV2 - -
CASSRRGTQETQYF TGTGCCAGCAGCCGCCGGGGGACCCAAGAGACCCAGTACTTC TRBJ2-5 TRBV5-6 - -
CASSFSGITDTQYF TGTGCCAGCAGTTTTAGCGGGATCACAGATACGCAGTATTTT TRBJ2-3 TRBV5-8 TRBD2 -
CASSSEGRTGELFF TGTGCCAGCAGCTCGGAGGGCAGGACCGGGGAGCTGTTTTTT TRBJ2-2 TRBV5-6 - once
CASTQGTIGTEAFF TGTGCCAGCACTCAAGGAACTATAGGCACTGAAGCTTTCTTT TRBJ1-1 TRBV3-1/TRBV3-2 - -
CASRAVGGASNEQFF TGTGCCAGCAGGGCGGTCGGGGGGGCCTCTAATGAGCAGTTCTTC TRBJ2-1 TRBV2 TRBD2 once
CASSGTGTGNYGYTF TGTGCCAGCTCCGGGACCGGGACAGGGAATTATGGCTACACCTTC TRBJ1-2 TRBV18 TRBD1 -
CASSVRDRLYGYTF TGCGCCAGTAGTGTCCGGGACAGGCTCTATGGCTACACCTTC TRBJ1-2 TRBV19 TRBD1 -
CASSLERQETQYF TGTGCCAGCAGCTTAGAGAGGCAAGAGACCCAGTACTTC TRBJ2-5 TRBV11-2 - -
CATSDQQGTKNIQYF TGTGCCACCAGTGACCAACAGGGGACCAAAAACATTCAGTACTTC TRBJ2-4 TRBV24-1 TRBD1 -
CASSQEGTTPITDTQYF TGCGCCAGCAGCCAGGAGGGGACTACCCCGATCACAGATACGCAGTATTTT TRBJ2-3 TRBV4-1 TRBD2 once
CASSPARAGGTDTQYF TGTGCCAGCAGCCCGGCACGGGCGGGGGGCACAGATACGCAGTATTTT TRBJ2-3 TRBV5-5 TRBD2 -
CATGGGDQPQHF TGTGCCACCGGTGGGGGCGATCAGCCCCAGCATTTT TRBJ1-5 TRBV10-3 - once
CASSANGVLTYNEQFF TGTGCCAGCAGTGCGAACGGGGTGCTAACCTACAATGAGCAGTTCTTC TRBJ2-1 TRBV2 - -
CAWSVSSYNNIQYF TGTGCCTGGAGTGTTTCTAGTTATAACAACATTCAGTACTTC TRBJ2-4 TRBV30 - -
CASSLRGQFSGNTIYF TGTGCCAGCAGTTTACGCGGACAGTTCTCTGGAAACACCATATATTTT TRBJ1-3 TRBV6-5 - once
CASSLGLDYGYTF TGTGCCAGCAGCTTAGGACTTGACTATGGCTACACCTTC TRBJ1-2 TRBV11-2 - -
CASSEETEPYEQYF TGTGCCAGCAGCGAGGAAACAGAACCCTACGAGCAGTACTTC TRBJ2-7 TRBV9 - -
CASSKDGLSGNTIYF TGTGCCAGCAGCAAGGACGGACTCTCTGGAAACACCATATATTTT TRBJ1-3 TRBV11-3 - once
CASSFTGYEQYF TGCGCCAGCAGCTTTACGGGATACGAGCAGTACTTC TRBJ2-7 TRBV5-1 - -